The 26 T cell receptor beta chains presented below share a single source sample, sequenced in a study of identical twins. TCRdb called the 5' RACE reads again in MiXCR, with one record for every CDR3 protein. The sample has 450,000 to 500,000 distinct CDR3 sequences; more than 13% are singletons. The same sample was also studied in work on yellow fever vaccine responses in identical twins.

The specimen sequenced was CD4+ T cells sorted from blood. The receptors originated from a woman in her late teens or twenties in good health.

This clonotype came up a few times. V is TRBV18 and J is TRBJ2-3, with 11 bases matching TRBD2. This CDR3 is built from 16 residues. CDR1 and CDR2 (germline): KGHSH, LQKENI. V was pared by 3 bases and J by 3 bases, with 5 bases of the junction left unmatched. The CDR3 DNA sequence: TGTGCCAGCTCACCCGTAGCGGGAGGGCGAACAGATACGCAGTATTTT. Translating it yields CASSPVAGGRTDTQYF. The full variable domain, with the rest looked up from reference TRBV18 and TRBJ2-3, is NAGVMQNPRHLVRRRGQEARLRCSPMKGHSHVYWYRQLPEEGLKFMVYLQKENIIDESGMPKERFSAEFPKEGPSILRIQQVVRGDSAAYFCASSPVAGGRTDTQYFGPGTRLTVL.

This clonotype was recorded at least ten times. The V call is TRBV9, the J call TRBJ2-1, with D maybe TRBD2 (6 bases). The V gene lost 0 bases and the J gene lost 4 bases, with 20 bases spanning the gap. This CDR3 comprises 18 residues. Germline CDR1 SGDLS, CDR2 YYNGEE. The CDR3 nucleotides are TGTGCCAGCAGCGTAGGGACTACCCGACAGCAAACTTACAATGAGCAGTTCTTC. Translated, it gives CASSVGTTRQQTYNEQFF.

The chain recombines TRBV21-1 with TRBJ2-7. TRBV21-1 is assigned pseudogene status. This CDR3 is built from 10 residues. This chain's CDR3 is CVKESPEQYF. CDR3 DNA sequence: TGTGTCAAGGAAAGCCCGGAGCAGTACTTC.

The chain couples TRBV5-1 to TRBJ2-1; D is possibly TRBD2 (5 bases). CDR1 is SGHRS, CDR2 YFSETQ, per germline. Trimming left V 0 bases short and J 5 bases short, with 12 bases between. CDR3 length equals 15 residues. The CDR3 region has the DNA TGCGCCAGCAGCTTGGAACTAGTTACCCACAATGAGCAGTTCTTC. Residues: CASSLELVTHNEQFF.

The chain has TRBV4-3 and TRBJ2-3, with TRBD2 matching 7 bases. The J segment lost 6 bases and the V segment lost 0 bases, leaving 18 bases of the junction unmatched. Germline V gene lookup returns CDR1 LGHNA and CDR2 YSLEER. The CDR3 totals 19 residues. The CDR3 protein is CASSQDLRAAGDPTDTQYF. CDR3 in DNA: TGCGCCAGCAGCCAAGATCTAAGGGCGGCGGGAGACCCGACGGATACGCAGTATTTT.

The J gene is TRBJ2-3, the V gene TRBV18, with 8 nucleotides matching TRBD1. The CDR3 totals 16 residues. Germline lookup yields CDR1 KGHSH and CDR2 LQKENI. V was pared by 2 bases and J by 2 bases, with 6 bases of the junction left unmatched. CDR3 loop: CASSPTKTGVTDTQYF. CDR3 nucleotides: TGTGCCAGCTCACCAACCAAGACAGGGGTCACAGATACGCAGTATTTT. The whole variable domain, filled in from reference TRBV18 and TRBJ2-3, reads NAGVMQNPRHLVRRRGQEARLRCSPMKGHSHVYWYRQLPEEGLKFMVYLQKENIIDESGMPKERFSAEFPKEGPSILRIQQVVRGDSAAYFCASSPTKTGVTDTQYFGPGTRLTVL.

The V call is TRBV2, the J call TRBJ2-2; 12 bases fit TRBD2. CDR3 size: 16 residues. J was trimmed by 3 bases and V by 8 bases; bases with no gene match: 7. From germline, CDR1 is SNHLY and CDR2 FYNNEI. This chain's CDR3 is CASGLAGTTYTGELFF. The CDR3 DNA follows: TGTGCCAGCGGACTAGCGGGGACAACTTACACCGGGGAGCTGTTTTTT.

This chain links TRBV11-2 with TRBJ2-5; 7 nucleotides match TRBD2. The CDR3 sequence is 15 residues long. The V gene end was trimmed by 5 bases and the J gene end by 5 bases; junction bases not matched to a gene: 11. The germline V gene has CDR1 SGHAT and CDR2 FQNNGV. CDR3 protein: CASSARGVSWETQYF. CDR3 nucleotide sequence: TGTGCCAGCAGCGCCCGGGGGGTGTCTTGGGAGACCCAGTACTTC.

This clonotype appeared a few times. This chain joins TRBV20-1 and TRBJ1-4; TRBD1 agrees at 7 bases. Germline CDR1 and CDR2: DFQATT and SNEGSKA (reference sequence). The CDR3 spans 14 residues. J gave up 3 bases and V 3 bases, and 4 bases lay outside the gene matches. The CDR3 loop reads CSARTGTANEKLFF. As DNA, the CDR3 is TGCAGTGCTAGGACCGGGACAGCTAATGAAAAACTGTTTTTT.

This clonotype came up many times. V gene TRBV25-1 combines with J gene TRBJ2-5; D gene unclear. Between the trimmed V and J ends, which lost 2 bases and 0 bases, there was a span of 7 bases. Germline-derived CDR1 and CDR2 are MGHDK and SYGVNS. The CDR3 covers 14 residues. CDR3 sequence reads: CASSEARYQETQYF. Here the CDR3 DNA reads TGTGCCAGCAGTGAAGCACGGTACCAAGAGACCCAGTACTTC.

This clonotype was recorded a few times. V is TRBV20-1 and J is TRBJ2-7; 7 bases match TRBD2. V lost 2 bases, J lost 4 bases, and 14 bases stayed unmatched. The CDR3 extends over 16 amino acids. Germline lookup yields CDR1 DFQATT and CDR2 SNEGSKA (reference sequence). Here the CDR3 DNA reads TGCAGTGCTAGATCGGCTAGCGGACCTTCGGGATACGAGCAGTACTTC. It is translated as CSARSASGPSGYEQYF.

This clonotype occurred many times. The chain has TRBV12-3 or TRBV12-4 and TRBJ2-7; D perhaps matches TRBD1 (6 bases). Trimming left V 5 bases short and J 2 bases short, with 13 bases between. The CDR3 has 14 residues. The CDR3 reads CASSRTGTPYEQYF. The CDR3 coding sequence is TGTGCCAGCAGTCGAACCGGGACACCCTACGAGCAGTACTTC.

This chain connects TRBV9 to TRBJ1-6; 7 bases map to TRBD1. CDR3 length: 17 residues. The germline V gene encodes CDR1 SGDLS and CDR2 YYNGEE. V lost 1 base and J lost 9; bases outside the gene matches: 13. The CDR3 DNA follows: TGTGCCAGCAGCGTAAAGGTCCAGGGGGACTTGGGTTCACCCCTCCACTTT. This translates into CASSVKVQGDLGSPLHF.

The rearrangement uses TRBV4-1 and TRBJ2-1; D is uncertain. Germline CDR1 MGHRA, CDR2 YSYEKL. The V and J ends lost 0 bases and 0 bases respectively, with 15 bases between them. The CDR3 is 18 residues long. The CDR3 is CASSQDSGLMSSYNEQFF. Written as DNA, the CDR3 is TGCGCCAGCAGCCAAGATTCCGGGCTCATGAGCTCCTACAATGAGCAGTTCTTC.

The rearrangement uses TRBV21-1 and TRBJ2-7. TRBV21-1 is a documented pseudogene. This CDR3 contains 11 residues. The CDR3 DNA reads as TGTGCCAGCAGCCACCCCCACGAGCAGTACTTC. Translation gives CASSHPHEQYF.

Only a few counts were recorded for this clonotype. The chain uses TRBV11-2 and TRBJ2-1; 8 bases are a match to TRBD2. The CDR3 runs to 14 residues. Germline V gene lookup returns CDR1 SGHAT and CDR2 FQNNGV. The V gene end was trimmed by 5 bases and the J gene end by 6 bases; junction bases not matched to a gene: 6. This CDR3 reads CASSRGGPVNEQFF. The CDR3 nucleotides read TGTGCCAGCAGCCGGGGGGGTCCGGTCAATGAGCAGTTCTTC.

The chain uses TRBV6-1 and TRBJ2-3, with 12 bases that match TRBD2. The CDR3 is 16 amino acids. V was pared by 4 bases and J by 4 bases, with 6 bases of the junction left unmatched. CDR1 and CDR2 (germline): MNHNS, SASEGT. The CDR3 is CASSAPSGGVADTQYF. CDR3 bases: TGTGCCAGCAGTGCACCTAGCGGGGGGGTAGCAGATACGCAGTATTTT.

This clonotype was detected many times. The genes are TRBV7-2 and TRBJ2-1, with TRBD2 identical over 8 bases. CDR3 length: 15 amino acids. The germline CDR1 and CDR2 sequences are SGHTA and FQGNSA. V was pared by 1 base and J by 6 bases, with 5 bases of the junction left unmatched. The CDR3 bases are TGTGCCAGCAGCTTAGATGGGACTAGTTTCAATGAGCAGTTCTTC. This sequence encodes CASSLDGTSFNEQFF.

V usage is TRBV6-1 and J usage is TRBJ2-5, with a tentative D call TRBD1 (5 bases). Germline lookup yields CDR1 MNHNS and CDR2 SASEGT. CDR3 length equals 14 residues. V was pared by 7 bases and J by 5 bases, with 17 bases between. CDR3 loop: CASTLGVGLETQYF. The CDR3, as DNA: TGTGCCAGCACCCTAGGGGTCGGTTTGGAGACCCAGTACTTC.

This clonotype was detected only a few times. This chain links TRBV5-1 with TRBJ1-1; 8 bases map to TRBD1. This CDR3 is 13 amino acids long. Germline V gene sequence: CDR1 SGHRS, CDR2 YFSETQ. The ends lost 5 bases at V and 7 bases at J; junction bases unmatched: 7. The CDR3 region is CASRRTGLGEAFF. For the CDR3, the DNA is TGCGCCAGCAGGCGGACAGGGCTTGGTGAAGCTTTCTTT.

This clonotype occurred a few times. The J gene is TRBJ1-5, the V gene TRBV28; D might be TRBD1 (5 bases). The V gene lost 4 bases and the J gene lost 7 bases, with 17 bases spanning the gap. The CDR3 has 15 residues. CDR1 is MDHEN and CDR2 is SYDVKM in the germline V gene. The CDR3 DNA reads as TGTGCCAGCAGTTCGTACCCAGAGGGGAGGCAGCCCCAGCATTTT. As protein: CASSSYPEGRQPQHF. Full variable domain (outside the CDR3, taken from reference TRBV28 and TRBJ1-5): DVKVTQSSRYLVKRTGEKVFLECVQDMDHENMFWYRQDPGLGLRLIYFSYDVKMKEKGDIPEGYSVSREKKERFSLILESASTNQTSMYLCASSSYPEGRQPQHFGDGTRLSIL.

The V gene is TRBV9, the J gene TRBJ2-1, with 8 nucleotides matching TRBD2. With V trimmed by 4 bases and J by 0 bases, 3 bases remained unmatched. The CDR3 spans 15 residues. Germline CDR1 is SGDLS and CDR2 is YYNGEE. Here the CDR3 DNA reads TGTGCCAGCAGCCCCGGGGGGGCCTCCTACAATGAGCAGTTCTTC. This sequence encodes CASSPGGASYNEQFF.

This clonotype was picked up a small number of times. The chain carries TRBV7-9 and TRBJ2-7; D unclear. V dropped 1 base and J dropped 7 bases, with 17 bases sitting between them. CDR1 SEHNR and CDR2 FQNEAQ come from the germline V gene (reference sequence). This CDR3 has 15 residues. The CDR3 DNA follows: TGTGCCAGCAGCTTAGGGCGCACGAAACCCCAGGAGCAGTACTTC. Amino acids: CASSLGRTKPQEQYF.

This clonotype was seen at least ten times. The chain is built from TRBV9 and TRBJ1-1; D is unresolved. Germline V gives CDR1 SGDLS, CDR2 YYNGEE. V was pared by 3 bases and J by 5 bases, with 20 bases between. There are 16 residues in the CDR3. The CDR3 DNA reads TGTGCCAGCAGCGCCAGCTGGGGAGCCACCCGGACTGAAGCTTTCTTT. It is translated as CASSASWGATRTEAFF.

The chain combines TRBV3-1 with TRBJ2-2; 9 bases fit TRBD2. This CDR3 region has 16 residues. J lost 4 bases, V lost 1 base, and 4 bases had no gene match. CDR1 LGHDT and CDR2 YNNKEL come from the germline V gene (reference sequence). The CDR3 region has the DNA TGTGCCAGCAGCCAAGCGACTAGCGGCTTCACCGGGGAGCTGTTTTTT. Translating gives CASSQATSGFTGELFF. The entire variable domain, with the rest obtained from reference TRBV3-1 and TRBJ2-2, is as follows: DTAVSQTPKYLVTQMGNDKSIKCEQNLGHDTMYWYKQDSKKFLKIMFSYNNKELIINETVPNRFSPKSPDKAHLNLHINSLELGDSAVYFCASSQATSGFTGELFFGEGSRLTVL.

This clonotype was picked up many times. The genes are TRBV4-3 and TRBJ2-7, with TRBD1 as a possible D gene (6 bases). The V and J ends lost 4 bases and 1 base respectively, with 11 bases between them. CDR1 and CDR2 (germline): LGHNA, YSLEER. The CDR3 has 14 amino acids. The CDR3 region is CASSRHRDSYEQYF. DNA for the CDR3: TGCGCCAGCAGCCGGCACAGGGATTCCTACGAGCAGTACTTC.